These 23 T cell receptor beta chains came from one sample sequenced in a study of identical twins. One entry per CDR3 protein results from TCRdb running MiXCR on the 5' RACE reads. The sample comprises roughly 690,000 distinct CDR3 sequences, approximately 6% of which are singletons, and roughly 2% rests with the top ten. Sequenced input: naive T cells sorted from blood. These receptors all stem from a man aged 18-30 years in good health.

This rearrangement joins TRBV2 to TRBJ1-1; no clear D. Between the trimmed V and J ends, which lost 1 base and 0 bases, there was a span of 15 bases. There are 17 residues in the CDR3. Germline lookup yields CDR1 SNHLY and CDR2 FYNNEI. This chain's CDR3 is CASSEGPFGSLNTEAFF. In DNA, the CDR3 is TGTGCCAGCAGTGAAGGTCCCTTCGGCAGCCTGAACACTGAAGCTTTCTTT.

This clonotype has at least ten counts. This sequence joins TRBV5-1 and TRBJ2-1; the D gene is possibly TRBD1 (6 bases). The V gene lost 0 bases and the J gene lost 8 bases, with 9 bases spanning the gap. Germline CDR1 and CDR2: SGHRS and YFSETQ. The CDR3 is made up of 13 amino acids. CDR3 nucleotide sequence: TGCGCCAGCAGCTTGGACAGGGTCGATGAGCAGTTCTTC. Residues: CASSLDRVDEQFF.

This clonotype was picked up many times. V gene TRBV7-8 combines with J gene TRBJ1-5, with no clear D. Germline CDR1 is SGHVS and CDR2 is FQNEAQ. V was shortened by 1 base and J by 0 bases, with 16 bases between the two germline ends. The CDR3 is 18 residues long. CDR3 residues: CASSLEHASPYSNQPQHF. CDR3 coding DNA: TGTGCCAGCAGCTTAGAGCACGCTTCACCTTATAGCAATCAGCCCCAGCATTTT.

In this sample, this clonotype turned up a few times. Germline is not matched at one junction end, which may reflect a read error. The V and J genes are TRBV20-1 and TRBJ2-5; possible D gene TRBD2, 6 bases. Per germline, CDR1 DFQATT and CDR2 SNEGSKA (reference sequence). The CDR3 spans 11 residues. The CDR3 DNA follows: TGTAGCGGAACCGTGGGAGAGACCCAGTACTTC. Translation: CSGTVGETQYF.

This clonotype was seen repeatedly, ten times or more. This chain links TRBV20-1 with TRBJ2-1; D perhaps matches TRBD2 (6 bases). There are 14 residues in the CDR3. Germline CDR1 DFQATT, CDR2 SNEGSKA (reference sequence). Trimming shortened V by 1 base and J by 6 bases, and 13 bases separated the two germline ends. The CDR3 here is CSARGAGGINEQFF. In DNA form, the CDR3 reads TGCAGTGCTAGAGGGGCTGGGGGGATCAATGAGCAGTTCTTC.

This clonotype was counted at least ten times. The V call is TRBV7-2, the J call TRBJ2-7; a weak D match, TRBD2 (5 bases). The ends were cut back, 4 bases at V and 0 bases at J, with 13 bases in the middle. CDR1 and CDR2 from the germline V gene are SGHTA and FQGNSA. The CDR3 is made up of 15 amino acids. CDR3 region: CASSYKDGISYEQYF. The CDR3 DNA sequence: TGTGCCAGCAGCTACAAGGACGGGATCTCCTACGAGCAGTACTTC.

The sample holds many counts of this clonotype. This chain links TRBV29-1 with TRBJ2-3; no clear D. This CDR3 spans 12 amino acids. The germline CDR1 and CDR2 sequences are SQVTM and ANQGSEA. Trimming removed 2 bases at V and 4 bases at J, with 7 bases between. The CDR3 DNA follows: TGCAGCGTTGAATTAGGCCCAGATACGCAGTATTTT. This gives the protein CSVELGPDTQYF.

The chain combines TRBV7-8 with TRBJ1-6; unclear D gene. V lost 5 bases to trimming and J lost 8 bases, with 10 bases between them. Per germline, CDR1 SGHVS and CDR2 FQNEAQ. This CDR3 spans 13 amino acids. The CDR3 is CASSQAADSPLHF. CDR3 coding DNA: TGTGCCAGCAGCCAGGCGGCGGATTCACCCCTCCACTTT.

This clonotype was found a few times. The V and J genes are TRBV29-1 and TRBJ1-2; 10 bases are shared with TRBD1. The CDR3 runs 13 residues. The ends lost 7 bases at V and 4 bases at J; junction bases unmatched: 6. Looked up from germline, CDR1 is SQVTM and CDR2 is ANQGSEA. The CDR3 spells CSAPGTGVYGYTF. The DNA for the CDR3 is TGCAGCGCTCCCGGGACAGGGGTCTATGGCTACACCTTC.

This clonotype was counted a few times. The chain has TRBV7-2 and TRBJ1-1, with unresolved D. Per the germline V gene, CDR1 is SGHTA and CDR2 is FQGNSA. CDR3 size: 14 residues. V was trimmed by 3 bases and J by 5 bases, leaving 13 bases between them. CDR3 in amino acids: CASSFGFSRTEAFF. Here the CDR3 DNA reads TGTGCCAGCAGCTTCGGATTTAGTAGGACTGAAGCTTTCTTT.

This rearrangement joins TRBV12-3 or TRBV12-4 to TRBJ2-7; no clear D. The CDR3 covers 15 residues. V was trimmed by 7 bases and J by 2 bases, leaving 18 bases between them. This chain's CDR3 is CASTFWAASPYEQYF. The CDR3 DNA sequence: TGTGCCAGCACCTTTTGGGCGGCCAGCCCCTACGAGCAGTACTTC.

This clonotype has at least ten counts. The chain is built from TRBV20-1 and TRBJ2-7, with 8 bases identical to TRBD2. Per germline, CDR1 DFQATT and CDR2 SNEGSKA (reference sequence). This CDR3 comprises 13 residues. Trimming cost V 2 bases and J 0 bases; bases outside gene matches: 0. The CDR3 nucleotides read TGCAGTGCTAGAAGCGGGAGCTCCTACGAGCAGTACTTC. The encoded protein is CSARSGSSYEQYF.

This clonotype has ten or more counts. The CDR3 here is CSVTAHTGELFF. CDR3 in DNA: TGCAGCGTGACAGCGCACACCGGGGAGCTGTTTTTT. This chain connects TRBV29-1 to TRBJ2-2; a weak D match, TRBD1 (5 bases). The CDR3 covers 12 residues. Trimming removed 6 bases at V and 3 bases at J, with 8 bases between. Germline CDR1 SQVTM, CDR2 ANQGSEA.

This clonotype turned up a few times. CDR3 sequence (DNA): TGTGCCAGCAGCCTAAACGACAACAATCAGCCCCAGCATTTT. Translated, it gives CASSLNDNNQPQHF. This rearrangement joins TRBV9 to TRBJ1-5, with D hard to call. CDR1 and CDR2 (germline): SGDLS, YYNGEE. This CDR3 is built from 14 residues. V shed 4 bases and J shed 3 bases, with 11 bases lying between them.

The sample holds a few counts of this clonotype. The chain is built from TRBV2 and TRBJ2-2, with no clear D. V lost 1 base and J 3 bases, leaving 12 bases between the germline ends. Germline CDR1 SNHLY, CDR2 FYNNEI. This CDR3 has 16 amino acids. The CDR3 DNA follows: TGTGCCAGCAGTGAAGTACTTCAATCCTACACCGGGGAGCTGTTTTTT. Translation: CASSEVLQSYTGELFF.

This clonotype was seen many times. The V call is TRBV7-9, the J call TRBJ2-5; a possible D gene is TRBD1 (5 bases). V was pared by 5 bases and J by 0 bases, with 10 bases between. Germline CDR1 is SEHNR and CDR2 is FQNEAQ (reference sequence). This CDR3 has 14 residues. The CDR3 DNA reads as TGTGCCAGCAGCCCCAGGGATAACCAAGAGACCCAGTACTTC. It encodes CASSPRDNQETQYF.

At least ten counts were recorded for this clonotype. The genes are TRBV5-1 and TRBJ2-5; 12 bases match TRBD1. With V trimmed by 3 bases and J by 4 bases, 10 bases remained unmatched. The length of the CDR3 is 17 residues. CDR1 and CDR2 (germline): SGHRS, YFSETQ. The CDR3 coding sequence is TGCGCCAGCAGCTCCAGGGGGACAGGGGGCTTAGGAGAGACCCAGTACTTC. Residues: CASSSRGTGGLGETQYF. Full variable domain (remainder filled in from reference TRBV5-1 and TRBJ2-5): KAGVTQTPRYLIKTRGQQVTLSCSPISGHRSVSWYQQTPGQGLQFLFEYFSETQRNKGNFPGRFSGRQFSNSRSEMNVSTLELGDSALYLCASSSRGTGGLGETQYFGPGTRLLVL.

This clonotype was seen ten or more times. This chain connects TRBV5-1 to TRBJ2-7, with 10 bases lining up with TRBD2. Germline CDR1 is SGHRS and CDR2 is YFSETQ. The CDR3 spans 15 residues. V trimming: 4 bases; J trimming: 5 bases; junction bases outside the gene matches: 9. CDR3 region: CASSPGLADRNEQYF. The CDR3 nucleotides read TGCGCCAGCAGCCCCGGACTAGCGGATCGGAACGAGCAGTACTTC.

This clonotype was picked up many times. The V and J genes are TRBV24-1 and TRBJ2-1; D possibly corresponds to TRBD2 (7 bases). The CDR3 contains 16 residues. Trimming removed 0 bases at V and 7 bases at J, with 15 bases between. The germline CDR1 and CDR2 sequences are KGHDR and SFDVKD. The chain's CDR3 is CATSDLQAGRGNEQFF. The DNA for the CDR3 is TGTGCCACCAGTGATTTGCAAGCGGGAAGGGGGAATGAGCAGTTCTTC.

The rearrangement joins TRBV27 to TRBJ2-5, with D perhaps TRBD2 (6 bases). The length of the CDR3 is 16 residues. Germline-derived CDR1 and CDR2 are MNHEY and SMNVEV (reference sequence). Trimming took 4 bases from V and 0 from J, leaving 15 bases between them. CDR3 residues: CASSSSWDSHQETQYF. The CDR3 DNA reads as TGTGCCAGCAGTTCTAGTTGGGACTCACACCAAGAGACCCAGTACTTC.

The rearrangement uses TRBV11-2 and TRBJ2-7; D gene uncertain. V was clipped by 10 bases and J by 6 bases, with 22 bases between them. The CDR3 length is 14 residues. Per the germline V gene, CDR1 is SGHAT and CDR2 is FQNNGV. The chain's CDR3 is CATSALIPGLEQYV. CDR3 DNA: TGTGCCACCTCAGCCCTTATTCCAGGTCTCGAGCAGTACGTC.

CDR3 coding DNA: TGTGCCAGCTCACCGGGACAGGACAATGAGCAGTTCTTC. This translates into CASSPGQDNEQFF. This chain connects TRBV18 to TRBJ2-1; 8 bases are shared with TRBD1. The V segment lost 3 bases and the J segment 5 bases; nucleotides outside the gene matches: 0. Germline V lookup: CDR1 KGHSH, CDR2 LQKENI. This CDR3 has 13 residues.

The table lists this clonotype with many counts. The chain uses TRBV20-1 and TRBJ1-2; D is ambiguous. The V gene's germline CDR1 is DFQATT and CDR2 SNEGSKA (reference sequence). Between the trimmed V and J ends, which lost 1 base and 6 bases, there was a span of 12 bases. The CDR3 loop spans 13 amino acids. In nucleotides, the CDR3 is TGCAGTGCTAGAGTTGGACGGCGACATGGCTACACCTTC. This gives the protein CSARVGRRHGYTF.